This entry concerns a single T cell receptor (beta chain). Clones were sequenced by immunoSEQ multiplex PCR, and TCRdb holds only the in-frame ones, with some missing. Of around 500,000 clones listed, roughly 85% are singletons. These data are taken from a study of blood T cell repertoires in COVID-19. The overall study: T cells, B-cell-depleted T cells, or PBMCs supplied cDNA or gDNA.

Germline V gene sequence: CDR1 SQVTM, CDR2 ANQGSEA. Trimming left V 6 bases short and J 0 bases short, with 8 bases between. There are 12 residues in the CDR3. This TCR was recovered from a human donor in a cohort sampled during active COVID-19. The sequenced material came from peripheral blood. V usage is TRBV29-1 and J usage is TRBJ2-5; the D gene is possibly TRBD2 (5 bases). Here the CDR3 reads CSVGVNQETQYF. Written as DNA, the CDR3 is TGCAGCGTCGGGGTCAACCAAGAGACCCAGTACTTC.